This T cell receptor (beta chain) derives from a study of blood T cell repertoires in COVID-19. Germline-derived CDR1 and CDR2 are SEHNR and FQNEAQ (reference sequence). J was trimmed by 4 bases and V by 5 bases; bases with no gene match: 6. The CDR3 totals 17 residues. Seattle-derived patients entered the study during active infection and were followed longitudinally. In the source study's methods: Cell counts per sample came from amplifying reference gene primers. The repertoire was sequenced with immunoSEQ multiplex PCR; TCRdb's copy has only in-frame clones and lacks some. That table gives V, J and clone size, and the DNA gave D and trimming. The table has just over 300,000 clones, 85% to 90% seen once.

This sequence was found in a woman aged 25-40 years with COVID-19, enrolled during active disease. The rearrangement uses TRBV7-9 and TRBJ2-3; 16 bases agree with TRBD2. The sample taken for sequencing was peripheral blood. CDR3 nucleotide sequence: TGTGCCAGCAGCCCCGGGACTAGCGGGGGGGCTGCAGATACGCAGTATTTT. Translation: CASSPGTSGGAADTQYF.